Following are 20 T cell receptor beta chains from one sample sequenced in a study of vaccination effects on CD4 cells after COVID-19. TCRdb keeps only in-frame clones here, not all; method: immunoSEQ multiplex PCR. The table includes tens of thousands of clones, roughly 74% detected once. Once cultured for approximately ten days, the cells underwent separation to obtain CD4+ T cells. Either the mRNA-1273 or the BNT162b2 vaccine was given to participants as two doses. These receptors have no known antigen. The specimen was CD4+ T cells from PBMCs cultured without peptide, collected after COVID-19 vaccination. All receptors come from a human donor who received a COVID-19 vaccine.

The chain employs TRBV5-1 and TRBJ2-7; possible D gene TRBD1, 5 bases. The germline V gene has CDR1 SGHRS and CDR2 YFSETQ. The CDR3 loop spans 13 amino acids. V lost 4 bases to trimming and J lost 5 bases, with 13 bases between them. CDR3 residues: CASSLRQSNEQYV. CDR3 bases: TGCGCCAGCAGCCTACGACAGTCCAACGAGCAGTACGTC.

The chain uses TRBV3-1 (or the pseudogene TRBV3-2) and TRBJ1-2; 7 bases fit TRBD1. The CDR3 is 13 residues long. Germline loops: CDR1 LGHDT, CDR2 YNNKEL (reference sequence). Trimming cost V 6 bases and J 3 bases; bases outside gene matches: 4. CDR3 sequence: CASSYRGDYGYTF. In DNA form, the CDR3 reads TGTGCCAGCAGTTACAGGGGTGACTATGGCTACACCTTC.

The rearrangement links TRBV3-1 (or the pseudogene TRBV3-2) to TRBJ2-3; the D gene is possibly TRBD1 (5 bases). Germline loops: CDR1 LGHDT, CDR2 YNNKEL (reference sequence). This CDR3 has 15 amino acids. V lost 2 bases and J 5 bases, leaving 14 bases between the germline ends. In nucleotides, the CDR3 is TGTGCCAGCAGCCAAAGGGGTAGGGGTGTAGATACGCAGTATTTT. It is translated as CASSQRGRGVDTQYF.

The chain carries TRBV5-1 and TRBJ1-2; D not certain. The CDR3 runs 15 residues. V was pared by 5 bases and J by 0 bases, with 14 bases between. Looked up from germline, CDR1 is SGHRS and CDR2 is YFSETQ. For the CDR3, the DNA is TGCGCCAGCAGTATTCAAGCTTCAGCTAACTATGGCTACACCTTC. Its protein is CASSIQASANYGYTF.

The chain joins TRBV6-2 or TRBV6-3 to TRBJ2-7; perhaps TRBD1 as D (5 bases). This CDR3 is built from 14 residues. V dropped 5 bases and J dropped 2 bases, with 13 bases sitting between them. CDR1 is MNHEY, CDR2 SVGEGT, per germline. The CDR3 spells CASSGQPPPYEQYV. In DNA, the CDR3 is TGTGCCAGCAGTGGACAACCCCCACCCTACGAGCAGTACGTC.

This clone was seen only a few times. This sequence joins TRBV4-2 and TRBJ1-1, with 10 bases lining up with TRBD1. Trimming cost V 4 bases and J 5 bases; bases outside gene matches: 4. Germline CDR1 LGHNA, CDR2 YNFKEQ. The CDR3 loop spans 14 amino acids. In DNA, the CDR3 is TGTGCCAGCAGCCCGACAGGGGGCAGGACTGAAGCTTTCTTT. Translated, it gives CASSPTGGRTEAFF.

By frequency in the sample, this clone is medium-sized. The rearrangement uses TRBV6-5 and TRBJ1-1; D is possibly TRBD1 (6 bases). This CDR3 is built from 13 residues. Trimming removed 10 bases from V and 0 bases from J, with 12 bases in between. Germline CDR1 reads MNHEY; CDR2 reads SVGAGI. The CDR3 reads CATLGTLNTEAFF. The CDR3 DNA is TGTGCCACCCTGGGGACACTGAACACTGAAGCTTTCTTT.

This clone turned up a few times. The chain has TRBV2 and TRBJ2-7; maybe TRBD2 (5 bases). The germline V and J ends were trimmed by 6 bases and 0 bases, with 9 bases remaining between them. CDR1 SNHLY and CDR2 FYNNEI come from the germline V gene. The CDR3 length is 13 residues. The CDR3 nucleotides read TGTGCCAGCAGGGCTACTAGCTCCTACGAGCAGTACGTC. Translation gives CASRATSSYEQYV.

V gene TRBV7-3 combines with J gene TRBJ2-5, with D uncertain. V lost 5 bases to trimming and J lost 1 base, with 8 bases between them. CDR3 length equals 13 residues. Germline V lookup: CDR1 SGHTA, CDR2 FQGTGA. The CDR3 here is CASSRDPQETQYF. CDR3 sequence (DNA): TGTGCCAGCAGCCGAGACCCCCAAGAGACCCAGTACTTC.

The chain links TRBV28 to TRBJ1-3; D uncertain. The CDR3 loop spans 13 amino acids. Germline CDR1 and CDR2: MDHEN and SYDVKM. V lost 2 bases to trimming and J lost 4 bases, with 6 bases between them. The CDR3 DNA reads TGTGCCAGCAGTTTAAGCAGAGGAAACACCATATATTTT. Translating gives CASSLSRGNTIYF.

The genes are TRBV10-2 and TRBJ1-1; 8 bases map to TRBD1. V shed 11 bases and J 2 bases; nucleotides not matched to a gene: 4. CDR1 WSHSY and CDR2 SAAADI come from the germline V gene. CDR3 length: 12 residues. DNA for the CDR3: TGCGCCGCTGGACAGGGAAACACTGAAGCTTTCTTT. It yields the protein CAAGQGNTEAFF.

V and J are TRBV6-1 and TRBJ1-5; no clear D gene. CDR1 and CDR2 (germline): MNHNS, SASEGT. This CDR3 has 13 amino acids. The V and J ends lost 3 bases and 7 bases respectively, with 10 bases between them. The CDR3 protein is CASSDSLVQPQHF. CDR3 nucleotides: TGTGCCAGCAGTGACAGTCTAGTCCAGCCCCAGCATTTT.

The CDR3, as DNA: TGTGCCAGCAGCCCCCTCTCGGAGACCCAGTACTTC. Protein product: CASSPLSETQYF. V is TRBV7-2 and J is TRBJ2-5; D gene ambiguous. Germline CDR1 SGHTA, CDR2 FQGNSA. The V gene lost 5 bases and the J gene lost 5 bases, with 9 bases spanning the gap. The CDR3 sequence is 12 residues long. Looking up the rest from reference TRBV7-2 and TRBJ2-5 gives the full variable domain: GAGVSQSPSNKVTEKGKDVELRCDPISGHTALYWYRQSLGQGLEFLIYFQGNSAPDKSGLPSDRFSAERTGGSVSTLTIQRTQQEDSAVYLCASSPLSETQYFGPGTRLLVL.

V is TRBV6-5 and J is TRBJ1-1; D is perhaps TRBD1 (6 bases). V lost 6 bases, J lost 0 bases, and 14 bases lay in between. The germline CDR1 and CDR2 sequences are MNHEY and SVGAGI. This CDR3 is built from 15 residues. CDR3: CASRQVQGLNTEAFF. The CDR3 DNA is TGTGCCAGCAGACAAGTACAGGGACTGAACACTGAAGCTTTCTTT.

V is TRBV6-5 and J is TRBJ1-3, with D maybe TRBD1 (5 bases). The CDR3 has 14 amino acids. Germline CDR1 reads MNHEY; CDR2 reads SVGAGI. Trimming shortened V by 11 bases and J by 3 bases, and 17 bases separated the two germline ends. The chain's CDR3 is CAAGTGTGGNTIYF. The CDR3 DNA sequence: TGTGCCGCAGGTACTGGGACTGGTGGAAACACCATATATTTT.

The V gene is TRBV11-1, the J gene TRBJ2-7; 7 bases fit TRBD1. The junction had 5 bases not matched to a gene; V was cut back by 6 bases and J by 3 bases. CDR1 is SGHAT, CDR2 FQDESV, per germline (reference sequence). This CDR3 contains 13 residues. The CDR3 is CASSRNRGYEQYV. The CDR3 nucleotides are TGTGCCAGCAGTAGGAACAGGGGCTACGAGCAGTACGTC.

The chain joins TRBV7-2 to TRBJ2-2, with 13 bases that match TRBD2. The germline gives CDR1 SGHTA, CDR2 FQGNSA. Trimming at V came to 2 bases and at J to 7 bases, leaving 7 bases not matched to a gene. The CDR3 extends over 17 amino acids. CDR3 in DNA: TGTGCCAGCAGCTTACCGGGACTAGCGGGGATGGGCGGGGAGCTGTTTTTT. Amino acid sequence: CASSLPGLAGMGGELFF.

This clone was detected only a few times. J is TRBJ2-6 and V is TRBV5-6; D unresolved. In germline, CDR1 is SGHDT, CDR2 YYEEEE. The V end was cut by 2 bases, the J end by 4 bases, with 4 bases between. The CDR3 is 13 residues long. The CDR3 bases are TGTGCCAGCAGCTTATGGGGGGCCAACGTCCTGACTTTC. Translation: CASSLWGANVLTF.

J is TRBJ2-2 and V is TRBV6-2 or TRBV6-3, with D tentatively TRBD2 (5 bases). Trimming took off 5 bases at V and 10 bases at J, with 11 bases between the two ends. The CDR3 is 12 amino acids. The V gene's germline CDR1 is MNHEY and CDR2 SVGEGT. The CDR3 loop is CASSTLVVELFF. CDR3 nucleotide sequence: TGTGCCAGCAGTACACTAGTTGTGGAGCTGTTTTTT.

There are a few counts of this clone. The chain employs TRBV15 and TRBJ1-6; possible D gene TRBD1, 5 bases. Germline V gives CDR1 LNHNV, CDR2 YYDKDF (reference sequence). V lost 1 base, J lost 9 bases, and 13 bases lay in between. This CDR3 spans 15 amino acids. The CDR3 protein is CATSRVREGASPLHF. In DNA, the CDR3 is TGTGCCACCAGCAGAGTCAGGGAAGGGGCTTCACCCCTCCACTTT.